The clone carrying this T cell receptor (beta chain) was detected a few times. What it binds is not known. Using a J-beta primer mix together with a sample-barcoded 5' primer, a second PCR was run for roughly 6 to 11 cycles. TCRdb reprocessed the 5' RACE reads with MiXCR, giving one entry per CDR3 protein. The sample contains roughly 1.5 million distinct CDR3 sequences, less than 45% of which appear only once. Total RNA extracted from each sample amounted to at least 6 micrograms. Trimming took 1 base from V and 1 from J, leaving 8 bases between them. The CDR3 contains 15 residues. The data belong to a study of blood T cells in healthy people across ages. Study background: Capture by template switching was about one barcoded beta molecule per two T cells. General observations from the study: In the absence of known donor CMV status, changes in expanded clonotypes were possibly confounded. Roughly linearly, TCR beta diversity per million T cells fell as age increased.

V gene TRBV12-3 or TRBV12-4 combines with J gene TRBJ1-3; D not certain. Sequencing input: blood. The TCR was taken from a woman aged 18 to 35 in good health. CDR3 residues: CASSLVTGSGNTIYF. CDR3 coding DNA: TGTGCCAGCAGTTTAGTTACGGGATCTGGAAACACCATATATTTT.